The text below deals with one T cell receptor beta chain. Its cognate antigen is unknown. The assay was immunoSEQ multiplex PCR, and TCRdb's table has in-frame clones only and misses some. Of tens of thousands of clones in the sample, over 65% were seen once. The data stem from a study of vaccination effects on CD4 cells after COVID-19. The study, taken as a whole, reports: The study dataset contains few convalescent patients and includes no early post-infection timepoints.

Antigen-specific CD4+ T cells were expanded (with viral peptide pools) by the ViraFEST assay ahead of sequencing. Having been cultured for around nine days, the cells underwent CD4+ T cell isolation. Their SARS-CoV-2 infection, verified by PCR, occurred between March and December 2020. A few million PBMC were seeded per well and grown in the presence of about 9 IU/ml IL-2 and around 9 ug/ml peptides. Half the medium was replaced with IL-2 medium on days 3 and 7. The specimen was CD4+ T cells from PBMCs cultured with HIV peptides, collected before COVID-19 vaccination. Specified subset: HIV-1 Nef peptide pool negative control/reference culture. The receptor comes from a human donor who had a prior SARS-CoV-2 infection.

As DNA, the CDR3 is TGTGCCAGCAGTTTTGGTGGACTAAGCACAGATACGCAGTATTTT. It encodes CASSFGGLSTDTQYF. This chain uses TRBV28 with TRBJ2-3; TRBD2 is a possible D gene (6 bases). The CDR3 runs to 15 residues. V was trimmed by 3 bases and J by 0 bases, leaving 10 bases between them. Germline V CDR1 and CDR2: MDHEN, SYDVKM.